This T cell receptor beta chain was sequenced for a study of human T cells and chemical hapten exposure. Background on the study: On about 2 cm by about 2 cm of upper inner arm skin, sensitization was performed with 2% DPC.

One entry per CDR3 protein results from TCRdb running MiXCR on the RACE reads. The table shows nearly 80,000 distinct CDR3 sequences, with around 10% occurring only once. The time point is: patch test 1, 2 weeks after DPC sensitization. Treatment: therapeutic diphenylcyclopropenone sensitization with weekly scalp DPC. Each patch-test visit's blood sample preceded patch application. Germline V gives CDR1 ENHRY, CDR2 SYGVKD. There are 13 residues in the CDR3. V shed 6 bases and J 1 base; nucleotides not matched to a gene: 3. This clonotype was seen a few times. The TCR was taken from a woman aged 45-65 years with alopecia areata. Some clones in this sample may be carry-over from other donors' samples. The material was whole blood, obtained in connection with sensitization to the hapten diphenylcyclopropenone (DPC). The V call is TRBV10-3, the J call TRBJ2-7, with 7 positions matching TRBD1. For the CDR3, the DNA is TGTGCCATCAGCCCGGGACAGTCCTACGAGCAGTACTTC. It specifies CAISPGQSYEQYF.